The 9 T cell receptor beta chains given below trace back to one sample, sequenced in a study of T-cell reconstitution after alpha-beta-depleted transplantation in children. Preparing the TCRbeta library involved the use of unique molecular identifiers. TCRdb redid the calling of the PCR reads with MiXCR, one entry per CDR3 protein. The table shows some 70,000 distinct CDR3 sequences, with roughly 4.9% occurring only once. Sequenced material: PBMCs, mostly from graft donor cells, taken 180 days after TCRalphabeta/CD19-depleted stem cell transplant. The receptors originated from a boy younger than two who had a stem cell transplant for acute myeloid leukemia, so the T cells may come from the graft donor.

This clonotype was recorded many times. As DNA, the CDR3 is TGTGCCAGCAGCCCGGACAATTTTTCTACAGGGGCCGGGGAGCTGTTTTTT. Translation: CASSPDNFSTGAGELFF. V usage is TRBV14 and J usage is TRBJ2-2; the match to TRBD1 covers 7 bases. The trim removed 4 bases at V and 6 bases at J, leaving 14 bases unmatched. CDR1 is SGHDN, CDR2 FVKESK, per germline. CDR3 length: 17 residues.

In this sample, this clonotype turned up many times. The rearrangement joins TRBV29-1 to TRBJ2-3, with 13 bases aligning to TRBD2. Looked up from germline, CDR1 is SQVTM and CDR2 is ANQGSEA. This CDR3 spans 16 amino acids. J lost 9 bases, V lost 6 bases, and 15 bases had no gene match. The CDR3 here is CSVEIWTSGGLQTQYF. CDR3 sequence (DNA): TGCAGCGTAGAGATTTGGACTAGCGGGGGCCTACAGACGCAGTATTTT.

This clonotype came up many times. The rearrangement uses TRBV7-2 and TRBJ2-3; D is ambiguous. Per germline, CDR1 SGHTA and CDR2 FQGNSA. Trimming removed 2 bases from V and 2 bases from J, with 14 bases in between. This CDR3 comprises 16 residues. In nucleotides, the CDR3 is TGTGCCAGCAGCTTATTAGTCGGCCTCTACACAGATACGCAGTATTTT. As protein: CASSLLVGLYTDTQYF. Variable domain in full (rest from reference TRBV7-2 and TRBJ2-3): GAGVSQSPSNKVTEKGKDVELRCDPISGHTALYWYRQSLGQGLEFLIYFQGNSAPDKSGLPSDRFSAERTGGSVSTLTIQRTQQEDSAVYLCASSLLVGLYTDTQYFGPGTRLTVL.

This clonotype occurred many times. The rearrangement uses TRBV12-3 or TRBV12-4 and TRBJ2-3, with a possible D match to TRBD2 (7 bases). The CDR3 covers 18 residues. V was cut by 3 bases and J by 5 bases, with 24 bases left in between. The CDR3 DNA follows: TGTGCCAGCAGTTTCGAATCCCTCACGGGGGGCAGATTAGATACGCAGTATTTT. Translating gives CASSFESLTGGRLDTQYF.

This clonotype was counted many times. The genes are TRBV20-1 and TRBJ2-1; D call uncertain. The germline CDR1 and CDR2 sequences are DFQATT and SNEGSKA (reference sequence). The CDR3 totals 12 residues. V was clipped by 6 bases and J by 0 bases, with 6 bases between them. CDR3 amino acids: CSAGSSYNEQFF. In DNA, the CDR3 is TGCAGTGCAGGCAGCTCCTACAATGAGCAGTTCTTC.

This clonotype was counted at least ten times. The V and J genes are TRBV21-1 and TRBJ2-7; the table's D gene call, TRBD1, was not cross checked with the DNA. TRBV21-1 is annotated as a pseudogene. The CDR3 is made up of 17 amino acids. CDR3 loop: CASSKGPVGRISYEQYV. CDR3 bases: TGTGCCAGCAGCAAAGGTCCTGTAGGCAGAATCTCCTACGAGCAGTACGTC.

This clonotype was observed many times. V gene TRBV7-9 combines with J gene TRBJ1-2, with a weak D call TRBD1 (5 bases). CDR1 SEHNR and CDR2 FQNEAQ come from the germline V gene (reference sequence). Trimming left V 5 bases short and J 6 bases short, with 13 bases between. The CDR3 covers 13 residues. In nucleotides, the CDR3 is TGTGCCAGCAGCCCCCCGGGGACGAATGGCTACACCTTC. Encoded protein: CASSPPGTNGYTF.

This clonotype came up many times. The V call is TRBV19, the J call TRBJ2-3, with D unresolved. The germline gives CDR1 LNHDA, CDR2 SQIVND (reference sequence). The CDR3 runs to 15 residues. Between the trimmed V and J ends, which lost 3 bases and 1 base, there was a span of 11 bases. CDR3 coding DNA: TGTGCCAGTAGTATGCGCACGGGCGGCACAGATACGCAGTATTTT. It encodes CASSMRTGGTDTQYF. The full variable domain, in which reference TRBV19 and TRBJ2-3 provide the parts outside the CDR3, is DGGITQSPKYLFRKEGQNVTLSCEQNLNHDAMYWYRQDPGQGLRLIYYSQIVNDFQKGDIAEGYSVSREKKESFPLTVTSAQKNPTAFYLCASSMRTGGTDTQYFGPGTRLTVL.

This clonotype was picked up many times. V and J are TRBV20-1 and TRBJ1-1; maybe TRBD1 (5 bases). CDR1 and CDR2 from the germline V gene are DFQATT and SNEGSKA (reference sequence). The CDR3 loop spans 14 amino acids. Trimming shortened V by 5 bases and J by 4 bases, and 17 bases separated the two germline ends. The CDR3 sequence is CSAHRTRRRTEAFF. The CDR3 DNA sequence: TGCAGTGCTCACCGGACACGTAGGCGCACTGAAGCTTTCTTT.